The 12 T cell receptor beta chains listed next were all sequenced from one sample in a study of metastatic and nonmetastatic thyroid tumors (dated by TCRdb to the early 2020s). None of the patients had been given any treatment before thyroid surgery. The library was made by PCR. Sequencing used an Illumina HiSeq 4000. Starting from the raw public reads, TCRdb applied fastp trimming at Q25, assembled clones with MiXCR and retained in-frame beta chains. Recorded for this sample are 26,000 or so clones; 3.5% to 4% of them occurred a single time. Under 4% of the sample comes from the top ten. Source material: blood. The receptor source for this set is a male donor with papillary thyroid cancer or a benign thyroid nodule (not recorded which). Some clones in this sample may be carry-over from other donors' samples.

This clone occurred a few times. V gene TRBV6-5 combines with J gene TRBJ1-2, with D possibly TRBD1 on 6 matching bases. The V and J ends lost 0 bases and 1 base respectively, with 15 bases between them. The CDR3 sequence is 17 residues long. Germline lookup yields CDR1 MNHEY and CDR2 SVGAGI. The CDR3 here is CASSYSPWGGFNYGYTF. In DNA, the CDR3 is TGTGCCAGCAGTTACTCGCCTTGGGGGGGCTTTAACTATGGCTACACCTTC.

In this sample, this clone turned up a few times. The genes are TRBV27 and TRBJ2-6; 10 bases match TRBD1. Germline CDR1 reads MNHEY; CDR2 reads SMNVEV (reference sequence). This CDR3 spans 19 amino acids. V gave up 4 bases and J gave up 1 base; unmatched junction bases: 10. DNA of the CDR3: TGTGCCAGCAGTTCTATTATGACAGGGGGCCCTTCTGGGGCCAACGTCCTGACTTTC. The encoded protein is CASSSIMTGGPSGANVLTF.

This chain uses TRBV10-3 with TRBJ1-2; D is ambiguous. With 10 bases removed from V and 2 bases from J, the gap between germline ends came to 11 bases. This CDR3 region has 12 residues. CDR1 is ENHRY, CDR2 SYGVKD, per germline. The CDR3 region has the DNA TGTGCCACCCTCGGGAGAAACTATGGCTACACCTTC. This codes for CATLGRNYGYTF.

This clone was seen only a few times. Without the conserved terminal phenylalanine or tryptophan, this CDR3 likely stems from a read error. The chain carries TRBV20-1 and TRBJ2-2, with 11 bases that match TRBD1. The CDR3 is made up of 17 amino acids. J gave up 4 bases and V 1 base, and 8 bases lay outside the gene matches. Germline assignment: CDR1 DFQATT and CDR2 SNEGSKA (reference sequence). DNA of the CDR3: TGCAGTGCTAGAGGTACCGGACAGGGGGCGAGCACCGGGGAGCTGTTTCTT. It is translated as CSARGTGQGASTGELFL.

This clone has only a few counts. The J gene is TRBJ1-1, the V gene TRBV6-2 or TRBV6-3; the D is unclear. The germline CDR1 and CDR2 sequences are MNHEY and SVGEGT. There are 16 residues in the CDR3. V lost 5 bases and J lost 4, with 20 bases in between. This chain's CDR3 is CASSQPVGSGSTEAFF. The CDR3 coding sequence is TGTGCCAGCAGTCAACCAGTGGGTTCGGGCTCCACTGAAGCTTTCTTT.

Relative to its sample, this clone is medium-sized. The chain joins TRBV12-3 or TRBV12-4 to TRBJ1-5; TRBD1 might be the D (5 bases). CDR3 length equals 12 residues. V was cut by 4 bases and J by 5 bases, with 6 bases left in between. CDR3 sequence reads: CASSSTDQPQHF. Here the CDR3 DNA reads TGTGCCAGCAGTTCGACAGATCAGCCCCAGCATTTT.

This clone appeared many times. V and J are TRBV7-2 and TRBJ1-5, with unresolved D. V was cut by 1 base and J by 5 bases, with 12 bases left in between. This CDR3 is 15 amino acids long. Germline values: CDR1 SGHTA, CDR2 FQGNSA. The CDR3 loop is CASSLDGYGDQPQHF. The CDR3 DNA follows: TGTGCCAGCAGCTTAGATGGGTACGGGGATCAGCCCCAGCATTTT.

In its sample, this clone was seen many times. This rearrangement joins TRBV27 to TRBJ2-5; 16 nucleotides match TRBD2. Germline loops: CDR1 MNHEY, CDR2 SMNVEV (reference sequence). V shed 2 bases, J shed 14 bases, and the junction held 11 bases outside the gene matches. The CDR3 covers 16 residues. This chain's CDR3 is CASSLLQPGLAGGKYF. CDR3 coding DNA: TGTGCCAGCAGTTTACTCCAACCGGGACTAGCGGGAGGGAAATACTTC.

Relative to its sample, this clone is medium-sized. The chain uses TRBV6-1 and TRBJ1-5; D is possibly TRBD1 (5 bases). The CDR3 is made up of 13 amino acids. Germline-derived CDR1 and CDR2 are MNHNS and SASEGT. The V and J ends lost 5 bases and 11 bases respectively, with 16 bases between them. The CDR3 region has the DNA TGTGCCAGCAGTTCAGACAGTTATCAAGCCCAGCATTTT. It is translated as CASSSDSYQAQHF.

In its sample, this clone was seen a few times. A read error may explain this, as a much larger clone is one base away. Since the CDR3 does not end with the conserved phenylalanine or tryptophan, this likely comes from a read error. The CDR3 here is CASGRLGEQYL. DNA of the CDR3: TGTGCCAGCGGCCGGCTGGGCGAGCAGTACCTC. J is TRBJ2-7 and V is TRBV7-2; D remains unclear. The CDR3 consists of 11 residues. CDR1 and CDR2 (germline): SGHTA, FQGNSA. Trimming stripped 8 bases from V and 6 bases from J, with 11 bases between.

The chain has TRBV11-2 and TRBJ2-1; TRBD2 agrees at 9 bases. The germline CDR1 and CDR2 sequences are SGHAT and FQNNGV. V gave up 10 bases and J gave up 0 bases; unmatched junction bases: 7. The CDR3 length is 15 residues. In nucleotides, the CDR3 is TGTGCCACCCAGCGGGAGGATAACTCCTACAATGAGCAGTTCTTC. Translated: CATQREDNSYNEQFF. Drawing the rest from reference TRBV11-2 and TRBJ2-1, the complete variable domain is EAGVAQSPRYKIIEKRQSVAFWCNPISGHATLYWYQQILGQGPKLLIQFQNNGVVDDSQLPKDRFSAERLKGVDSTLKIQPAKLEDSAVYLCATQREDNSYNEQFFGPGTRLTVL.

The CDR3: CASSAGVRGDTEAFF. The DNA for the CDR3 is TGTGCCAGTAGTGCTGGCGTTCGGGGTGACACTGAAGCTTTCTTT. The chain uses TRBV19 and TRBJ1-1; D remains ambiguous. Trimming shortened V by 5 bases and J by 3 bases, and 16 bases separated the two germline ends. The CDR3 is made up of 15 amino acids. CDR1 and CDR2 (germline): LNHDA, SQIVND (reference sequence).